The clone carrying this T cell receptor (beta chain) was observed a handful of times. Its antigen remains unknown. The CDR3 is 15 amino acids. Germline CDR1 and CDR2: DFQATT and SNEGSKA (reference sequence). Trimming cost V 4 bases and J 6 bases; bases outside gene matches: 14. These data come from a study of blood T cells in healthy people across ages. A J-beta primer mix and a sample-barcoded 5' primer were used in a second PCR of roughly 6 to 11 cycles. Every cDNA molecule bore a tag from a template-switch adaptor containing 12 random nucleotides. Each sample yielded at least 3 million CDR3-containing paired-end reads. Each CDR3 protein gets one entry after TCRdb re-called the 5' RACE reads with MiXCR. The sample records hundreds of thousands of distinct CDR3 sequences, about 52% being singletons. Total RNA was isolated from each sample in quantities of at least 6 micrograms. Findings of the study overall: Bulk PBMC profiling left naive and antigen-experienced comparisons inconclusive.

The specimen sequenced was blood. This rearrangement joins TRBV20-1 to TRBJ2-7; 8 bases fit TRBD2. The sequence came from a woman aged 55-70 years in good health. The CDR3 bases are TGCAGTGCTAATACTATCCGGGAGGGCCCAGGCGAGCAGTACTTC. Encoded protein: CSANTIREGPGEQYF.